This is a list of T cell receptor beta chains from one sample in a study of shared clonotypes between healthy human individuals. Only in-frame clones appear in the TCRdb table, and some are missing; sequencing was by immunoSEQ multiplex PCR. The sample holds around 2.1 million clones, roughly 95% seen once. The sequenced sample consisted of naive CD4+ T cells sorted from blood. The receptors derive from a man aged 18 to 30 in good health. The CDR3 runs from the conserved cysteine through the conserved F or W. The order of the fields is V gene, D gene, J gene, CDR3 protein, CDR3 DNA. The D gene is left open where the match is weak.

>TRBV2|-|TRBJ1-6
CASSEAQLGYNSPLHF
TGTGCCAGCAGTGAAGCGCAATTAGGGTATAATTCACCCCTCCACTTT
>TRBV21-1|-|TRBJ2-1
CASSKEGTGGVTTNEQFF
TGTGCCAGCAGCAAAGAGGGAACGGGGGGCGTAACCACTAATGAGCAGTTCTTC
>TRBV7-9|TRBD1|TRBJ1-4
CASSVGQGKEKLFF
TGTGCCAGCAGCGTGGGACAGGGGAAAGAAAAACTGTTTTTT
>TRBV5-1|-|TRBJ2-3
CASSLEAGIGADTQYF
TGCGCCAGCAGCTTGGAGGCAGGGATCGGCGCAGATACGCAGTATTTT
>TRBV5-1|-|TRBJ2-2
CASSLDRNTGELFF
TGCGCCAGCAGCTTAGACCGGAACACCGGGGAGCTGTTTTTT
>TRBV5-1|TRBD2|TRBJ2-1
CASSEGTSVNEQFF
TGCGCCAGCAGCGAAGGGACTAGTGTGAATGAGCAGTTCTTC
>TRBV19|TRBD1|TRBJ1-4
CASSIGDSVLGKLFF
TGTGCCAGTAGTATAGGGGACAGCGTCCTCGGAAAACTGTTTTTT
>TRBV11-2|TRBD1|TRBJ1-1
CASSLNPGQRNTEAFF
TGTGCCAGCAGCCTCAACCCGGGACAGAGGAACACTGAAGCTTTCTTT
>TRBV21-1|-|TRBJ2-7
CASSSSGDREVYEQYF
TGTGCCAGCAGCTCCTCGGGGGACAGGGAGGTATACGAGCAGTACTTC
>TRBV5-6|-|TRBJ2-7
CASSVIGGAKAVEQYF
TGTGCCAGCAGCGTGATTGGGGGGGCTAAGGCGGTCGAGCAGTACTTC
>TRBV10-2|-|TRBJ1-5
CASSDGKGSGQPQHF
TGCGCCAGCAGTGACGGTAAAGGGAGTGGGCAGCCCCAGCATTTT
>TRBV5-1|-|TRBJ2-3
CASSLRGLTDTQYF
TGCGCCAGCAGCTTGAGGGGGTTAACAGATACGCAGTATTTT
>TRBV7-2|-|TRBJ2-1
CASSFSGAGPYNEQFF
TGTGCCAGCAGCTTTTCCGGGGCTGGGCCCTACAATGAGCAGTTCTTC
>TRBV30|-|TRBJ1-3
CAWSVTNWTASSGNTIYF
TGTGCCTGGAGTGTAACTAATTGGACAGCGAGCTCTGGAAACACCATATATTTT